This passage covers 15 T cell receptor beta chains from one sample sequenced in a study of shared clonotypes between healthy human individuals. Assay: immunoSEQ multiplex PCR; the TCRdb copy retains only in-frame clones and omits some. The sample consists of around 2.1 million clones, about 92% of them appearing once. Selected positively for CCR7 and CD45RO-negative, naive CD8 cells excluded terminally differentiated effector memory CD45RA+ cells. Source material: naive CD8+ T cells from PBMCs. The receptors derive from a man between 18 and 35 years old in good health. Some clones in this sample may be carry-over from other donors' samples.

CDR3 in DNA: TGTGCCAGCAGCCGCGCTGGGGACTATGGCTACACCTTC. Translating gives CASSRAGDYGYTF. The rearrangement links TRBV7-9 to TRBJ1-2, with unresolved D. The CDR3 has 13 amino acids. V was shortened by 5 bases and J by 3 bases, with 10 bases between the two germline ends. Germline loops: CDR1 SEHNR, CDR2 FQNEAQ (reference sequence). The full variable domain, its missing parts supplied by reference TRBV7-9 and TRBJ1-2, is DTGVSQNPRHKITKRGQNVTFRCDPISEHNRLYWYRQTLGQGPEFLTYFQNEAQLEKSRLLSDRFSAERPKGSFSTLEIQRTEQGDSAMYLCASSRAGDYGYTFGSGTRLTVV.

This chain joins TRBV13 and TRBJ2-5; D is unclear. The CDR3 is 15 amino acids. V was clipped by 3 bases and J by 1 base, with 12 bases between them. Germline V lookup: CDR1 PRHDT, CDR2 FYEKMQ (reference sequence). CDR3 region: CASSFRGSFQETQYF. The CDR3 DNA reads as TGTGCCAGCAGCTTTCGAGGCTCCTTCCAAGAGACCCAGTACTTC.

V is TRBV28 and J is TRBJ2-1; tentatively, D is TRBD1 or TRBD2 (6 bases each). Germline V gives CDR1 MDHEN, CDR2 SYDVKM. The CDR3 extends over 14 amino acids. Trimming left V 2 bases short and J 6 bases short, with 11 bases between. DNA for the CDR3: TGTGCCAGCAGTTTACGGGGGCTCGGCAATGAGCAGTTCTTC. Protein product: CASSLRGLGNEQFF.

This sequence joins TRBV10-3 and TRBJ2-1; the match to TRBD2 covers 9 bases. J gave up 7 bases and V 2 bases, and 12 bases lay outside the gene matches. There are 17 residues in the CDR3. Per the germline V gene, CDR1 is ENHRY and CDR2 is SYGVKD. The CDR3 DNA sequence: TGTGCCATCAGTGAGGGAGTAGCGGGAGAAAGGGGGAATGAGCAGTTCTTC. Translating it yields CAISEGVAGERGNEQFF.

The V gene is TRBV27, the J gene TRBJ2-3; D possibly corresponds to TRBD1 (6 bases). Germline V lookup: CDR1 MNHEY, CDR2 SMNVEV (reference sequence). The germline V and J ends were trimmed by 5 bases and 2 bases, with 17 bases remaining between them. The CDR3 has 16 residues. The CDR3 loop reads CASSPGQIPSTDTQYF. CDR3 sequence (DNA): TGTGCCAGCAGTCCGGGACAAATTCCGTCCACAGATACGCAGTATTTT.

The CDR3 coding sequence is TGTGCCGGATTGACAGCTTACGAGCAGTACTTC. Encoded protein: CAGLTAYEQYF. This chain uses TRBV30 with TRBJ2-7; tentatively, D is TRBD1 (5 bases). In germline, CDR1 is GTSNPN, CDR2 SVGIG (reference sequence). V was pared by 8 bases and J by 4 bases, with 12 bases between. The CDR3 spans 11 residues.

The rearrangement uses TRBV10-3 and TRBJ2-7, with D perhaps matching TRBD1 or TRBD2 (5 bases each). Looked up from germline, CDR1 is ENHRY and CDR2 is SYGVKD. The length of the CDR3 is 13 residues. Trimming pared 6 bases from V and 4 bases from J, leaving 13 bases between. The CDR3 reads CAISPGRRYEQYF. The DNA for the CDR3 is TGTGCCATCAGCCCGGGACGGAGATACGAGCAGTACTTC.

The chain employs TRBV14 and TRBJ1-1; D gene uncertain. Germline V CDR1 and CDR2: SGHDN, FVKESK. The V and J ends lost 1 base and 6 bases respectively, with 9 bases between them. The CDR3 contains 13 residues. The CDR3 region is CASSQGPMAEAFF. The CDR3 DNA sequence: TGTGCCAGCAGCCAAGGGCCAATGGCTGAAGCTTTCTTT.

This CDR3 is CASSLRSAAYTQYF. The CDR3 DNA sequence: TGTGCCAGCAGTTTAAGATCGGCGGCTTATACGCAGTATTTT. The chain joins TRBV27 to TRBJ2-3; D gene uncertain. V lost 2 bases, J lost 7 bases, and 13 bases lay in between. The CDR3 has 14 residues. The V gene's germline CDR1 is MNHEY and CDR2 SMNVEV (reference sequence).

This chain connects TRBV11-2 to TRBJ2-5; possible D gene TRBD1, 5 bases. Near its end, the DNA agrees better with TRBJ2-7, so the J call may be wrong. The CDR3 has 13 residues. Germline loops: CDR1 SGHAT, CDR2 FQNNGV. In DNA, the CDR3 is TGTGCCAGCAGCGTCGGCAGGGACTACGAGCAGTACTTC. Its protein is CASSVGRDYEQYF.

As regards this clone: Other DNA sequences in this specimen translate into the identical CDR3. This chain connects TRBV27 to TRBJ2-1, with TRBD2 as a possible D gene (5 bases). Germline V gene data show CDR1 as MNHEY and CDR2 as SMNVEV (reference sequence). Trimming stripped 5 bases from V and 7 bases from J, with 9 bases between. This CDR3 contains 12 residues. CDR3 sequence: CASSIRGNEQFF. For the CDR3, the DNA is TGTGCCAGCAGTATAAGAGGGAATGAGCAGTTCTTC.

The rearrangement uses TRBV4-2 and TRBJ2-7; D is possibly TRBD1 (5 bases). The CDR3 contains 14 residues. The V end was cut by 7 bases, the J end by 3 bases, with 16 bases between. Per the germline V gene, CDR1 is LGHNA and CDR2 is YNFKEQ. The CDR3 spells CASIKEQDLYEQYF. The DNA for the CDR3 is TGTGCCAGCATAAAGGAACAGGACCTCTACGAGCAGTACTTC.

V usage is TRBV28 and J usage is TRBJ2-1; no clear D. From germline, CDR1 is MDHEN and CDR2 SYDVKM. The CDR3 runs to 13 residues. Trimming removed 8 bases at V and 6 bases at J, with 14 bases between. The CDR3 region has the DNA TGTGCCAGCCTCCCCACGTCCCGCAATGAGCAGTTCTTC. It codes for CASLPTSRNEQFF.

The V call is TRBV7-2, the J call TRBJ2-7; TRBD2 agrees at 12 bases. The germline gives CDR1 SGHTA, CDR2 FQGNSA. The V segment lost 5 bases and the J segment 2 bases; nucleotides outside the gene matches: 16. This CDR3 comprises 19 residues. The CDR3 sequence is CASSTPGTSGSRPPYEQYF. The CDR3 DNA reads as TGTGCCAGCAGCACGCCCGGGACTAGCGGGTCTCGACCACCCTACGAGCAGTACTTC.

V usage is TRBV4-1 and J usage is TRBJ2-4; TRBD1 agrees at 9 bases. The CDR3 covers 16 residues. Germline trimming cut 6 bases from V and 1 base from J; bases unmatched to any gene: 7. Germline values: CDR1 MGHRA, CDR2 YSYEKL. CDR3 sequence: CASSFYRGLAKNIQYF. CDR3 nucleotide sequence: TGCGCCAGCAGTTTCTACAGGGGGCTTGCCAAAAACATTCAGTACTTC.